The rows below give T cell receptor beta chains drawn from one sample of a study of T cells in Graves' hyperthyroidism and ophthalmopathy. TCRdb re-analysed the multiplex PCR reads in MiXCR, keeping a single row per CDR3 protein. The table has about 740,000 distinct CDR3 sequences, 13% to 15% seen once; the top ten hold roughly 10%. The sample was blood. These receptors were obtained from a woman in her late teens or twenties with Graves' hyperthyroidism. The CDR3 runs from the conserved cysteine through the conserved F or W. Fields, in order: CDR3 length, clone size, V gene, D gene, J gene, CDR3 DNA, CDR3 protein. D genes are given only for firm matches. Some rows mark clone size as missing; the rest say once, few, many or name a class of expanded clone.

16	many	TRBV7-8	.	TRBJ2-1	TGTGCCAGCAGCTCACCCTCGCGCAGGGGCGGCAATGAGCAGTTCTTC	CASSSPSRRGGNEQFF
14	.	TRBV28	TRBD1	TRBJ1-4	TGTGCCAGCACCAACGGAGGGGGCGGGGAAAAACTGTTTTTT	CASTNGGGGEKLFF
15	many	TRBV15	.	TRBJ1-4	TGTGCCACCAGCAGAGTCCGGACGTATAATGAAAAACTGTTTTTT	CATSRVRTYNEKLFF
16	.	TRBV6-1	.	TRBJ2-1	TGTGCCAGCAAGAGGGGGGCAGACCCTACCTACAATGAGCAGCTCTTC	CASKRGADPTYNEQLF
15	many	TRBV20-1	.	TRBJ2-2	TGCAGTGCTAGACGTTCCGGACAGAACACCGGGGAGCTGTTTTTT	CSARRSGQNTGELFF
14	.	TRBV6-1	.	TRBJ2-3	TGTGCCACCGGGCGGCGGTATAGCACAGATACGCAGTATTTT	CATGRRYSTDTQYF
15	.	TRBV27	.	TRBJ1-5	TGTGCCAGCAGTTTAATGAACTGGCCTAATCAGCCCCAGCATTTT	CASSLMNWPNQPQHF
14	.	TRBV20-1	TRBD1	TRBJ2-5	TGCAGTGCTAAAACAGGGGGCGCCGCAGAGACCCAGTACTTC	CSAKTGGAAETQYF
17	.	TRBV19	.	TRBJ1-1	TGTGCCAGTAGTATCAACCCAAACAGACGGAAGAACACTGAAGCTTTCTTT	CASSINPNRRKNTEAFF
15	few	TRBV20-1	TRBD2	TRBJ2-7	TGCAGTGCCAGACCTACTAGCGGGAGCTTGTACGAGCAGTACTTC	CSARPTSGSLYEQYF
14	many	TRBV7-9	TRBD2	TRBJ2-5	TGTGCCAGCAGCTGGAGGGACTATCAAGAGACCCAGTACTTC	CASSWRDYQETQYF
13	many	TRBV11-1	.	TRBJ2-6	TGTGCCAGCTCCTTCTGGGGGGCCAACGTCCTGACTTTC	CASSFWGANVLTF
15	.	TRBV12-3/TRBV12-4	TRBD2	TRBJ2-7	TGTGCCAGCAGCTTTAGCGGGAGGGCCTTCGGCGAGCAGTACTTC	CASSFSGRAFGEQYF
12	many	TRBV20-1	.	TRBJ2-7	TGCAGTGCTAGACAGGACTCCTACGAGCAGTACTTC	CSARQDSYEQYF
14	few	TRBV11-2	.	TRBJ1-1	TGTGCCAGCAGCCACCAGTGGGGGGACACTGAAGCTTTCTTT	CASSHQWGDTEAFF
12	few	TRBV29-1	.	TRBJ1-1	TGCAGCGTTGGACGGGTAAGCACTGAAGCTTTCTTT	CSVGRVSTEAFF
14	.	TRBV7-9	.	TRBJ1-1	TGTGCCAGCAGCCCTGGAGTTACAGGCACTGAAGCTTTCTTT	CASSPGVTGTEAFF
17	many	TRBV12-3/TRBV12-4	.	TRBJ2-1	TGTGCCAGCACCTTCATGGTCGACAGGAGGGCCTACAATGAGCAGTTCTTC	CASTFMVDRRAYNEQFF
15	many	TRBV7-8	.	TRBJ2-7	TGTGCCAGCAGCTTACTGGGGAGAAGCTCCTACGAGCAGTACTTC	CASSLLGRSSYEQYF
13	many	TRBV2	.	TRBJ1-2	TGTGCCAGCAGTGAAAACAGCTACTATGGCTACACCTTC	CASSENSYYGYTF
13	many	TRBV3-1	.	TRBJ1-1	TGTGCCAGCAGCCAAGGCTACAGGGTAGGAGCTTTCTTT	CASSQGYRVGAFF
15	many	TRBV7-2	TRBD1	TRBJ1-2	TGTGCCAGCAGCCTACCTGACAGGGGGTTATATGGCTACACCTTC	CASSLPDRGLYGYTF